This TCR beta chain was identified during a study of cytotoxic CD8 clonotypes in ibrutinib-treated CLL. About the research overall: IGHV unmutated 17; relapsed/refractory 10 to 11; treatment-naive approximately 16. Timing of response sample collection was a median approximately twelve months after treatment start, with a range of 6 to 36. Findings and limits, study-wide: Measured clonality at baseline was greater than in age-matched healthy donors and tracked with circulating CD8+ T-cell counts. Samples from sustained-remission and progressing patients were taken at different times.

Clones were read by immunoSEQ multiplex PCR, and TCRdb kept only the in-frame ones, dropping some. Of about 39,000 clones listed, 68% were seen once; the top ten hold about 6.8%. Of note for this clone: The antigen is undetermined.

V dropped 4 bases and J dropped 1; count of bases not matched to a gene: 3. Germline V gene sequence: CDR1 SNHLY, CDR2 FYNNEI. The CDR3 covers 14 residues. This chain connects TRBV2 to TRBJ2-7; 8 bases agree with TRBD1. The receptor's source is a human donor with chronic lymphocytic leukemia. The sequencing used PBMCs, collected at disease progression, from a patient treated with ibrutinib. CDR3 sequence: CASSAWTGSYEQYF. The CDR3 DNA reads TGTGCCAGCAGTGCCTGGACAGGGTCCTACGAGCAGTACTTC.